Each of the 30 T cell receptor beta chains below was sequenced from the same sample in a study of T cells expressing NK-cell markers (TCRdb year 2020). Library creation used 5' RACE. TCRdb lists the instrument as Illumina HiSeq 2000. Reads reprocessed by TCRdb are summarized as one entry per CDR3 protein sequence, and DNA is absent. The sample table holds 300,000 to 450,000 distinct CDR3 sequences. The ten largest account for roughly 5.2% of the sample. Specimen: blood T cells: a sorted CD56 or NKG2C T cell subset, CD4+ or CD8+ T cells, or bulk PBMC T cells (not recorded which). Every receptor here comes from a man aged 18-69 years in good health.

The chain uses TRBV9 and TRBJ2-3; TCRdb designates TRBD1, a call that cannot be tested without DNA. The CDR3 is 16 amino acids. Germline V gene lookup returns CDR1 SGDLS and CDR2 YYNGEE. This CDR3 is CASSVAPSGAADTQYF.

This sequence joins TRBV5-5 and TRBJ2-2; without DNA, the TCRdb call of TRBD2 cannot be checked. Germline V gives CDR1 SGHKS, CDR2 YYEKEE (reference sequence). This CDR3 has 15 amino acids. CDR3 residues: CASSRALRDTGELFF.

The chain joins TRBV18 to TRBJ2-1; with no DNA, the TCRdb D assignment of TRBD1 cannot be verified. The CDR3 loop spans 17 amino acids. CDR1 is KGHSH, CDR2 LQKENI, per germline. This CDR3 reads CASTYLAGTVDYNEQFF.

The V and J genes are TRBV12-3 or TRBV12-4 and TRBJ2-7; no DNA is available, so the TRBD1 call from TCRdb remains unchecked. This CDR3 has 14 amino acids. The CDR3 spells CASSFPPGSNEQYF.

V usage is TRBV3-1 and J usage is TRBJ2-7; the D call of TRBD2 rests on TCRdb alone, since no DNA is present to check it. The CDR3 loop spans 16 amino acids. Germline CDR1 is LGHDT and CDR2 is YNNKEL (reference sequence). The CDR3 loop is CASSQRRGRWVAEQYF.

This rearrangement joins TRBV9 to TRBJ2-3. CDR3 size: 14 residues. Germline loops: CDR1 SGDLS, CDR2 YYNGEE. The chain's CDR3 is CASSNSLGTDTQYF. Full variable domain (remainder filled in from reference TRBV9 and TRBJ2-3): DSGVTQTPKHLITATGQRVTLRCSPRSGDLSVYWYQQSLDQGLQFLIQYYNGEERAKGNILERFSAQQFPDLHSELNLSSLELGDSALYFCASSNSLGTDTQYFGPGTRLTVL.

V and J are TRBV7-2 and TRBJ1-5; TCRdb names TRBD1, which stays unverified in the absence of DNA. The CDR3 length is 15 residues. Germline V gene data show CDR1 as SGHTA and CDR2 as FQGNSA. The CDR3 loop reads CASSKTGHSNQPQHF.

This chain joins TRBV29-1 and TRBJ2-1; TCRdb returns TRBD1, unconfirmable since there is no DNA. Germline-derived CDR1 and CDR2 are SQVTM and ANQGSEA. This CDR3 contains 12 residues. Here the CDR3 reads CSARVPAAEQFF.

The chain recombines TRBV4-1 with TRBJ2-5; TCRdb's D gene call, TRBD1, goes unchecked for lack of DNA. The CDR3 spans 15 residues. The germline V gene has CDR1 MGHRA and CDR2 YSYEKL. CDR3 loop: CASSQGVGGQETQYF.

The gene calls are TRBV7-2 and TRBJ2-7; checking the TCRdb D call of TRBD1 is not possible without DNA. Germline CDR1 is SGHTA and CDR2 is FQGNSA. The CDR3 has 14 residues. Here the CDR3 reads CASSLQGTTYEQYF.

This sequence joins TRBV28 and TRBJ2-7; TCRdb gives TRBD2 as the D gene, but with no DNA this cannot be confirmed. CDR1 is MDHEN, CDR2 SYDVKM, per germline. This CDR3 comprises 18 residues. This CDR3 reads CASTVRPDRSSLFDEQYF.

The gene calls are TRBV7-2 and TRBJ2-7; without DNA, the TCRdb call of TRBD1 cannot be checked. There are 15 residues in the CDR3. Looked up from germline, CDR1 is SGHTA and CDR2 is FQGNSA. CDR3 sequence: CASSLGGASSYEQYF. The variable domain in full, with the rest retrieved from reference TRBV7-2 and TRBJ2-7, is GAGVSQSPSNKVTEKGKDVELRCDPISGHTALYWYRQSLGQGLEFLIYFQGNSAPDKSGLPSDRFSAERTGGSVSTLTIQRTQQEDSAVYLCASSLGGASSYEQYFGPGTRLTVT.

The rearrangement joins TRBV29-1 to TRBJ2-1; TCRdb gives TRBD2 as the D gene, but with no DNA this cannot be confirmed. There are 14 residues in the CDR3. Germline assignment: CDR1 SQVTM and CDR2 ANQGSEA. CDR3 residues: CSVATSGGANEQFF.

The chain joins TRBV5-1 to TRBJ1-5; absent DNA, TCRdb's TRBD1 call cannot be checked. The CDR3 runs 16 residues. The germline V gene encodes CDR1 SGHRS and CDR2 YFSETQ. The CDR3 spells CASSPGDLYRNQPQHF.

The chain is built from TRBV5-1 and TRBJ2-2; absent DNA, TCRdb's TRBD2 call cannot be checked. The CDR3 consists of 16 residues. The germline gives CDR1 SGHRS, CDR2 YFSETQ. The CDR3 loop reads CASSLTSGVNTGELFF. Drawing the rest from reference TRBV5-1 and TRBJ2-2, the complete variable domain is KAGVTQTPRYLIKTRGQQVTLSCSPISGHRSVSWYQQTPGQGLQFLFEYFSETQRNKGNFPGRFSGRQFSNSRSEMNVSTLELGDSALYLCASSLTSGVNTGELFFGEGSRLTVL.

The CDR3 loop reads CASSNLGTGRYNEQFF. V and J are TRBV7-3 and TRBJ2-1; as DNA is missing, the TRBD1 call by TCRdb cannot be tested. The CDR3 length is 16 residues. The germline gives CDR1 SGHTA, CDR2 FQGTGA.

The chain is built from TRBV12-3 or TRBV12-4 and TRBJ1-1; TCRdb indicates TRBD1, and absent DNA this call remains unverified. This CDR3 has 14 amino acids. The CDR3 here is CASSLWQGLTEAFF.

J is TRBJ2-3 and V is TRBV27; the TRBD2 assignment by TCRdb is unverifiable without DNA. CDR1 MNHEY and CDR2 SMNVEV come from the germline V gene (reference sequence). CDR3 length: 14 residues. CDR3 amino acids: CASGKGGGGDTQYF.

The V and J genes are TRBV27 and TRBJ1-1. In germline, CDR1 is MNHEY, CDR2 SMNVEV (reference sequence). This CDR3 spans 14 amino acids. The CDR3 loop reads CASSLLKGNTEAFF.

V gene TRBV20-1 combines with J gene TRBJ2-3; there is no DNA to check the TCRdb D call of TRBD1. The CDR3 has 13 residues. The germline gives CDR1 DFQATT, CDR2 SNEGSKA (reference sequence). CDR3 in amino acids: CSATRGITDTQYF.

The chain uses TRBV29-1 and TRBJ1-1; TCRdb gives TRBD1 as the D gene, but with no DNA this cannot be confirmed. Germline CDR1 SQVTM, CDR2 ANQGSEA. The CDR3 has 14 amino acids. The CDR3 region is CSVGKQGMDTEAFF.

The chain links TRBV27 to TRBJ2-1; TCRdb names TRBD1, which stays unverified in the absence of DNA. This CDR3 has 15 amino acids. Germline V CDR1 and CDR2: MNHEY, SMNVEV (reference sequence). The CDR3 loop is CASSPLGQGYNEQFF.

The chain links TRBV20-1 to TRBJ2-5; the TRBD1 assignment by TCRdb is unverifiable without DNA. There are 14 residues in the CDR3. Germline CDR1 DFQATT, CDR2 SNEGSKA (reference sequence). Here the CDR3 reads CSARKGQTKETQYF.

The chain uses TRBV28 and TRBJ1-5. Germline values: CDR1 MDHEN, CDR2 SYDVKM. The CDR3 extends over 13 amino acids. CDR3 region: CASRYSSNQPQHF.

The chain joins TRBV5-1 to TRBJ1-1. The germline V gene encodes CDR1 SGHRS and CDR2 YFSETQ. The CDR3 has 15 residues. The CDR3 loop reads CASSLAEQGFTEAFF. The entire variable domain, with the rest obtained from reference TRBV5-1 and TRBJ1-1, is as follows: KAGVTQTPRYLIKTRGQQVTLSCSPISGHRSVSWYQQTPGQGLQFLFEYFSETQRNKGNFPGRFSGRQFSNSRSEMNVSTLELGDSALYLCASSLAEQGFTEAFFGQGTRLTVV.

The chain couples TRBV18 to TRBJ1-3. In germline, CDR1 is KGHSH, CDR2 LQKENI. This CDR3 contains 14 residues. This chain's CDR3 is CASSQDYIGNTIYF. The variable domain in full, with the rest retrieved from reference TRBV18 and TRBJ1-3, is NAGVMQNPRHLVRRRGQEARLRCSPMKGHSHVYWYRQLPEEGLKFMVYLQKENIIDESGMPKERFSAEFPKEGPSILRIQQVVRGDSAAYFCASSQDYIGNTIYFGEGSWLTVV.

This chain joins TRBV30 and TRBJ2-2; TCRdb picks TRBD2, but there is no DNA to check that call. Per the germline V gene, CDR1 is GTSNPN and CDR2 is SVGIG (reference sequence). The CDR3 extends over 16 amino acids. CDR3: CAWTEAGGVQNGELFF. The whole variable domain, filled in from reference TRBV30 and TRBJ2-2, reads SQTIHQWPATLVQPVGSPLSLECTVEGTSNPNLYWYRQAAGRGLQLLFYSVGIGQISSEVPQNLSASRPQDRQFILSSKKLLLSDSGFYLCAWTEAGGVQNGELFFGEGSRLTVL.

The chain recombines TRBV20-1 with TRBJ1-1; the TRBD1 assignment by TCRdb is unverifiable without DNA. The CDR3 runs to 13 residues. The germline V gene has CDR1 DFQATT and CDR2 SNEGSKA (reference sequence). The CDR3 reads CSAAPRGDTEAFF.

This chain's CDR3 is CASSLDRGRMNEQFF. The chain recombines TRBV6-5 with TRBJ2-1; TCRdb indicates TRBD1, and absent DNA this call remains unverified. The CDR3 consists of 15 residues. Germline CDR1 reads MNHEY; CDR2 reads SVGAGI.

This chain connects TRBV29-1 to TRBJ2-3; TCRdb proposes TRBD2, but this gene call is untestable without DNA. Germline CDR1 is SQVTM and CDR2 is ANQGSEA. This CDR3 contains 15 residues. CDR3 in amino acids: CSVDFGRTSTDTQYF.